This TCR beta chain is from a study of T cells in Graves' hyperthyroidism and ophthalmopathy. The junction had 16 bases not matched to a gene; V was cut back by 6 bases and J by 4 bases. The CDR3 is 17 amino acids. RNA transcripts yielded amplified TCR beta CDR3 regions. With the HTBI primer set, the TCR CDR3 went through a first round of RT-PCR. Each CDR3 protein is one row after TCRdb ran MiXCR on the multiplex PCR reads. This repertoire shows 600,000 to 750,000 distinct CDR3 sequences, roughly 17% found once; its top ten account for roughly a sixth. Study results and limitations: Ophthalmopathy and stable hyperthyroidism were told apart by a 13 V-J model.

Isolation of PBMCs was performed on around 9.7 ml fresh peripheral blood. At least ten counts were recorded for this clonotype. No antigen is known for it. V gene TRBV12-3 or TRBV12-4 combines with J gene TRBJ2-5; 8 bases are shared with TRBD2. The sequence was obtained from a man aged 50 to 59 with Graves' hyperthyroidism. Source material: blood. The CDR3 here is CASSPSWGREAVETQYF. DNA of the CDR3: TGTGCCAGCAGCCCCTCCTGGGGGCGGGAGGCGGTAGAGACCCAGTACTTC.